This T cell receptor (beta chain) came from a study of post-analysis software for immune sequencing data. The study's findings and limits: Five TRBV segments, including TRBV5-6, TRBV5-1 and TRBV20-1, were more frequent in patients than controls.

A remark on this clonotype: The antigen is unknown.

cDNA libraries of TCR beta carried unique molecular identifiers. Hundreds of thousands of cDNA molecules were obtained from roughly 0.93 to 9.6 million T cells. TCRdb passed the PCR reads through MiXCR, listing each CDR3 protein once. The repertoire holds over 250,000 distinct CDR3 sequences, with just over 35% as singletons. Trimming removed 6 bases from V and 4 bases from J, with 17 bases in between. This CDR3 comprises 14 residues. CDR1 and CDR2 from the germline V gene are DFQATT and SNEGSKA (reference sequence). This chain connects TRBV20-1 to TRBJ2-3; D uncertain. The sequencing input was blood. The sequence was collected from a girl aged 10-17 years with multiple sclerosis. The CDR3 DNA reads as TGCAGTGCCCCCTCCCCGGGCGGACCAGATACGCAGTATTTT. This sequence encodes CSAPSPGGPDTQYF.